This T cell receptor (beta chain) stems from a study of blood T cells in healthy people across ages. The CDR3 spans 14 residues. In germline, CDR1 is SGHTA, CDR2 FQGNSA. Trimming cost V 5 bases and J 1 base; bases outside gene matches: 3. Together with a sample-barcoded 5' primer, a J-beta primer mix was included in a second PCR lasting roughly 7 to 11 cycles. A single record per CDR3 protein comes from TCRdb applying MiXCR to the 5' RACE reads. The table lists about 670,000 distinct CDR3 sequences, less than 45% of them singletons. The gene calls are TRBV7-2 and TRBJ2-5; 8 bases are a match to TRBD2. The receptor was isolated from an elderly man in good health. Sequencing was carried out using blood. The CDR3 reads CASSGRGVQETQYF. The DNA of the CDR3 is TGTGCCAGCAGCGGGCGGGGGGTCCAAGAGACCCAGTACTTC.